Listed below are T cell receptor beta chains from one sample, sequenced in a study of blood T cells in healthy people across ages. TCRdb called the 5' RACE reads again in MiXCR, with one record for every CDR3 protein. There are 800,000 to 1,000,000 distinct CDR3 sequences in the sample; under 50% occur only once, and roughly 13% lies in the top ten. The sequenced material came from blood. These receptors came from a man aged 25-45 years in good health. The CDR3 runs from the conserved cysteine through the conserved F or W. The order of the fields is V gene, J gene, CDR3 protein.

>TRBV4-1|TRBJ1-2
CASSRDSKVNYGYTF
>TRBV6-4|TRBJ1-3
CASSADTSGNTIYF
>TRBV11-2|TRBJ2-1
CASSFVTNHNEQFF
>TRBV2|TRBJ1-5
CASREGARGFQPQHF
>TRBV2|TRBJ2-1
CASSEEGRAGSPNEQFF
>TRBV29-1|TRBJ2-1
CSVEGLAGGYNEQFF
>TRBV24-1|TRBJ1-4
CATSECTWRFRRFNEKLFF
>TRBV14|TRBJ2-4
CASSKDRVEQYF
>TRBV12-3/TRBV12-4|TRBJ2-2
CACRFAFVEPAGELFF
>TRBV7-2|TRBJ1-4
CASSQGSNREKLFF
>TRBV11-2|TRBJ2-4
CASSLEAGQASGSKNIQYF
>TRBV12-3/TRBV12-4|TRBJ2-4
CASSFAELAKNIQYF
>TRBV28|TRBJ1-1
CASSPLGGREDTEAFF
>TRBV7-9|TRBJ1-1
CASSPNTWAMGAEAFF
>TRBV7-2|TRBJ2-3
CASSRRGGQGSADTQYF
>TRBV6-1|TRBJ2-3
CASSGDLYTQYF
>TRBV20-1|TRBJ2-4
CSADVDGFGNIQYF
>TRBV7-9|NA
CASSGLDMNADEQYF
>TRBV6-5|TRBJ1-2
CASSFGTNLTGYTF
>TRBV7-2|TRBJ2-3
CASSSGLAGGVDTQYF
>TRBV30|TRBJ1-6
CAWSLTGNSPLHF
>TRBV3-1|TRBJ2-2
CASSQVQITGELFF
>TRBV2|TRBJ2-7
CASSESPGPSYEQYF
>TRBV27|TRBJ2-3
CASSLSITPDTQYF
>TRBV3-1|NA
CASSQGISNYEQYF